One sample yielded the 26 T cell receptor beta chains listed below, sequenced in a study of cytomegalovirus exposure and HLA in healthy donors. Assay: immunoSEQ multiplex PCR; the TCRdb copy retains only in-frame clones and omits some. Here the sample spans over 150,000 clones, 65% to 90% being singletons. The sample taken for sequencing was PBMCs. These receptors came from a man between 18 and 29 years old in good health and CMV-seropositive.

CDR3 in amino acids: CAWSPGNTIYF. CDR3 DNA: TGTGCCTGGAGTCCGGGAAACACCATATATTTT. The rearrangement links TRBV30 to TRBJ1-3; D remains unclear. The CDR3 consists of 11 residues. CDR1 and CDR2 (germline): GTSNPN, SVGIG (reference sequence). Between the trimmed V and J ends, which lost 2 bases and 4 bases, there was a span of 3 bases.

CDR3 sequence (DNA): TGCGCCAGCAGCCAAGTGACTAGCGGCCCCACAGATACGCAGTATTTT. Residues: CASSQVTSGPTDTQYF. V gene TRBV4-3 combines with J gene TRBJ2-3; 9 bases match TRBD2. Germline V gives CDR1 LGHNA, CDR2 YSLEER. This CDR3 contains 16 residues. V lost 1 base, J lost 2 bases, and 4 bases stayed unmatched.

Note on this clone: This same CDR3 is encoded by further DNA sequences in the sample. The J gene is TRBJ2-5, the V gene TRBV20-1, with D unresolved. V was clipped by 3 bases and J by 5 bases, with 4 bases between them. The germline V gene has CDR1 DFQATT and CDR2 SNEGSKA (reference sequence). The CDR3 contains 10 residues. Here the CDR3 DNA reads TGCAGTGCTAGGCGGGAGACCCAGTACTTC. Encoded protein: CSARRETQYF.

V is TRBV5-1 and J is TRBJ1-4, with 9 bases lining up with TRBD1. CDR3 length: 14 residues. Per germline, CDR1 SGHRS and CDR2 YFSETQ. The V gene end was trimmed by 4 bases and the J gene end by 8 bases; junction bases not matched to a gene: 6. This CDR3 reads CASSLQGAQEKLFF. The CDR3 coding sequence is TGCGCCAGCAGCCTACAGGGGGCGCAGGAAAAACTGTTTTTT.

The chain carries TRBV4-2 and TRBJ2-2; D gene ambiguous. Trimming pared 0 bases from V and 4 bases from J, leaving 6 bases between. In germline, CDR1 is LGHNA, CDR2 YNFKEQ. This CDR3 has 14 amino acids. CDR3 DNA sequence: TGTGCCAGCAGCCAAGAGCGCCGCACCGGGGAGCTGTTTTTT. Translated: CASSQERRTGELFF.

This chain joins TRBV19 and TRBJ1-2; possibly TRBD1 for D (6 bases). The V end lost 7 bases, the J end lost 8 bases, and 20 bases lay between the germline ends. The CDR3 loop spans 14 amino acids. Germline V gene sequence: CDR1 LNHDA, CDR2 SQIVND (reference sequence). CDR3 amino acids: CASTSLGGGGGYTF. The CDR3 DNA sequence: TGTGCCAGTACCTCCTTGGGAGGGGGAGGAGGCTACACCTTC.

The CDR3: CASSQDPSDGYTF. CDR3 DNA: TGCGCCAGCAGCCAAGACCCCAGCGATGGCTACACCTTC. This sequence joins TRBV4-3 and TRBJ1-2; D unclear. The CDR3 has 13 residues. Trimming removed 0 bases from V and 6 bases from J, with 8 bases in between. From germline, CDR1 is LGHNA and CDR2 YSLEER.

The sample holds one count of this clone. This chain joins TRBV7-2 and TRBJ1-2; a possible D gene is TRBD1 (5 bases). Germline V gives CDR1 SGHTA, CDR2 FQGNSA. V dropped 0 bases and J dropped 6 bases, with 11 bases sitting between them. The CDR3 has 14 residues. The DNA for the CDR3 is TGTGCCAGCAGCTTAGCAGGGGTTGGGAATGGCTACACCTTC. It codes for CASSLAGVGNGYTF.

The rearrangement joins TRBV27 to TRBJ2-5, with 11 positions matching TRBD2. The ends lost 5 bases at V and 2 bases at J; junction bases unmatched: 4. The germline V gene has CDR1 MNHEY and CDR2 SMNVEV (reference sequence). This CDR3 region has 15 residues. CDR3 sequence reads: CASSPGTSGQETQYF. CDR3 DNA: TGTGCCAGCAGTCCCGGGACTAGCGGACAAGAGACCCAGTACTTC.

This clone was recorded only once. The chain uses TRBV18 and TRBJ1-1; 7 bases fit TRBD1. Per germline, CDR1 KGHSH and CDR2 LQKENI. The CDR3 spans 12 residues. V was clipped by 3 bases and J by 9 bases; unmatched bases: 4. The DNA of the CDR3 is TGTGCCAGCTCACCGGACAGGCTGCAAGCTTTCTTT. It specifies CASSPDRLQAFF.

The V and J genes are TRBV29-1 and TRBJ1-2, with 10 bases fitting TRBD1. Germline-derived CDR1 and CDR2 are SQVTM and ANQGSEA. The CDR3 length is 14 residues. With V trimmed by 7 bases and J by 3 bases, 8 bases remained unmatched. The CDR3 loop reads CSGYTGTGDYGYTF. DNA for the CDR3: TGCAGCGGCTATACCGGGACAGGGGACTATGGCTACACCTTC.

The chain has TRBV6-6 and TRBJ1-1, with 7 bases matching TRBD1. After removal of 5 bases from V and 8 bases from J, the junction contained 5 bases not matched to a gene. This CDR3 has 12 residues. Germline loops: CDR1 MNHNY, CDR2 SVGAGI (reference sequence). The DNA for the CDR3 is TGTGCCAGCAGTACCACAGGGGCAGAAGCTTTCTTT. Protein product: CASSTTGAEAFF.

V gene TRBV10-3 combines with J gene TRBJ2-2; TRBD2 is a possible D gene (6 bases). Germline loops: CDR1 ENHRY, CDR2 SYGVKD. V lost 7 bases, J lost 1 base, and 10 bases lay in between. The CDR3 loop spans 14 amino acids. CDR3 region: CAIMGGMNTGELFF. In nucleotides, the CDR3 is TGTGCCATCATGGGGGGAATGAACACCGGGGAGCTGTTTTTT.

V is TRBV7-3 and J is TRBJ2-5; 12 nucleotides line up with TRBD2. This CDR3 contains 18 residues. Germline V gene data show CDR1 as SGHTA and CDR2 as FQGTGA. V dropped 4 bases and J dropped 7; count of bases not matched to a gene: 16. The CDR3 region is CASSSRGGTSGPRRTQYF. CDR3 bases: TGTGCCAGCAGCTCCCGGGGGGGGACTAGCGGGCCCAGGCGGACCCAGTACTTC. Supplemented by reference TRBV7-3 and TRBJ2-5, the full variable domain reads GAGVSQTPSNKVTEKGKYVELRCDPISGHTALYWYRQSLGQGPEFLIYFQGTGAADDSGLPNDRFFAVRPEGSVSTLKIQRTERGDSAVYLCASSSRGGTSGPRRTQYFGPGTRLLVL.

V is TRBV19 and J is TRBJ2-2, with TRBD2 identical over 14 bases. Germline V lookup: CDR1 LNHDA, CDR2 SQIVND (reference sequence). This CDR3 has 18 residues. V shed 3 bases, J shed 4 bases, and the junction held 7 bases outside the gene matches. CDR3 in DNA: TGTGCCAGTAGTATTCCGGGGACTAGCGGGAGTGGCACCGGGGAGCTGTTTTTT. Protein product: CASSIPGTSGSGTGELFF. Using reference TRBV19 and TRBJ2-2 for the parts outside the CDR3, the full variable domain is DGGITQSPKYLFRKEGQNVTLSCEQNLNHDAMYWYRQDPGQGLRLIYYSQIVNDFQKGDIAEGYSVSREKKESFPLTVTSAQKNPTAFYLCASSIPGTSGSGTGELFFGEGSRLTVL.

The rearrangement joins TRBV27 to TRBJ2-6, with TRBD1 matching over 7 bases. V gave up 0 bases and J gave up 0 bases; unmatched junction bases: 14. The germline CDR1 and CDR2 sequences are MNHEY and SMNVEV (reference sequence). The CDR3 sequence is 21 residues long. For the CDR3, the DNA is TGTGCCAGCAGTTTATCCGCCCCTAGGGGGCTCCTTACCTCTGGGGCCAACGTCCTGACTTTC. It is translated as CASSLSAPRGLLTSGANVLTF.

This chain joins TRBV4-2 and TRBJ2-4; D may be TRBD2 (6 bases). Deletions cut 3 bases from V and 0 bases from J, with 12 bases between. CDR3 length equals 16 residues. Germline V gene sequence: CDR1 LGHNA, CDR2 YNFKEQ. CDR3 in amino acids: CASSQAGTSAKNIQYF. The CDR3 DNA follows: TGTGCCAGCAGCCAGGCCGGGACTTCAGCCAAAAACATTCAGTACTTC.

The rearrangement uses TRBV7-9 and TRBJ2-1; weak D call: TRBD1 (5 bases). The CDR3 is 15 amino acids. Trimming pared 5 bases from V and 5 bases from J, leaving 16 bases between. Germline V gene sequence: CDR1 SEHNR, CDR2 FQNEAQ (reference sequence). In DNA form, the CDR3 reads TGTGCCAGCAGCGGGGCACTGAGAGCCAACAATGAGCAGTTCTTC. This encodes CASSGALRANNEQFF.

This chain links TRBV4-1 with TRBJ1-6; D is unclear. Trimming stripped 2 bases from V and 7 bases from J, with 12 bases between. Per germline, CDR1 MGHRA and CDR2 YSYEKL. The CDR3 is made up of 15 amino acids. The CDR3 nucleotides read TGCGCCAGCAGCCAACTCACAGTTACGAATTCACCCCTCCACTTT. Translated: CASSQLTVTNSPLHF.

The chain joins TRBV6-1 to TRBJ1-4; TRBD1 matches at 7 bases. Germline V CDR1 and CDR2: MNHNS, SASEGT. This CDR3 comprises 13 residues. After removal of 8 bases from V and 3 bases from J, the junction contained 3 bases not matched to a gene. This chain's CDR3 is CASCGTANEKLFF. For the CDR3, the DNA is TGTGCCAGCTGCGGGACAGCTAATGAAAAACTGTTTTTT.

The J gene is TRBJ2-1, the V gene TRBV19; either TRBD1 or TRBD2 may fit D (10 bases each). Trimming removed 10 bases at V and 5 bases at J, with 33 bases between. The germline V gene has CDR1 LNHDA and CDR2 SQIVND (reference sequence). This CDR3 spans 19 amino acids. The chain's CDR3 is CATKSGQGLLAGRNNEQFF. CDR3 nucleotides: TGTGCCACCAAGTCGGGACAGGGGTTACTAGCGGGGCGGAACAATGAGCAGTTCTTC.

The CDR3 DNA reads as TGTGCCAGCAGCGTAGGGGGACAGTTAGTATACGAGCAGTACTTC. It translates to CASSVGGQLVYEQYF. The rearrangement joins TRBV9 to TRBJ2-7; 7 bases match TRBD1. CDR1 SGDLS and CDR2 YYNGEE come from the germline V gene. The V gene end was trimmed by 0 bases and the J gene end by 4 bases; junction bases not matched to a gene: 7. This CDR3 spans 15 amino acids.

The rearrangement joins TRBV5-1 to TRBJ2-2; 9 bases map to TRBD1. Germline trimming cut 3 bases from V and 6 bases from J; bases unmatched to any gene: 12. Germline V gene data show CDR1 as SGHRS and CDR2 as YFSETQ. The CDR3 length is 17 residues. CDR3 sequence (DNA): TGCGCCAGCAGCTCCAACCCGGGACAGGGAGATTCCGGGGAGCTGTTTTTT. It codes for CASSSNPGQGDSGELFF.

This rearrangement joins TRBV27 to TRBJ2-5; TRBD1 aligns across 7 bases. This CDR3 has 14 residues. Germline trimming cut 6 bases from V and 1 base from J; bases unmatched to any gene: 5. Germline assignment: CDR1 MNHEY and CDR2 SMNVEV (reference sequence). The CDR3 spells CASSPGQFQETQYF. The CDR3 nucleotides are TGTGCCAGCAGCCCGGGACAGTTCCAAGAGACCCAGTACTTC.

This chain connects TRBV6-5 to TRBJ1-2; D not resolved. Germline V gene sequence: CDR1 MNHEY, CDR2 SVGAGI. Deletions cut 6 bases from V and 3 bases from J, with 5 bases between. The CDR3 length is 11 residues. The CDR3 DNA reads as TGTGCCAGCAGGAGAGACTATGGCTACACCTTC. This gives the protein CASRRDYGYTF.

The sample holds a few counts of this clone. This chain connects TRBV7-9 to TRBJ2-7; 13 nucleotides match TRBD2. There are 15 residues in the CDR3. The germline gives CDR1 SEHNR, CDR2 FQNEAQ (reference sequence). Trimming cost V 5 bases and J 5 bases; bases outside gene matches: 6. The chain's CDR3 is CASSVGLAGVHEQYF. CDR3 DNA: TGTGCCAGCAGCGTCGGACTAGCGGGGGTCCACGAGCAGTACTTC.